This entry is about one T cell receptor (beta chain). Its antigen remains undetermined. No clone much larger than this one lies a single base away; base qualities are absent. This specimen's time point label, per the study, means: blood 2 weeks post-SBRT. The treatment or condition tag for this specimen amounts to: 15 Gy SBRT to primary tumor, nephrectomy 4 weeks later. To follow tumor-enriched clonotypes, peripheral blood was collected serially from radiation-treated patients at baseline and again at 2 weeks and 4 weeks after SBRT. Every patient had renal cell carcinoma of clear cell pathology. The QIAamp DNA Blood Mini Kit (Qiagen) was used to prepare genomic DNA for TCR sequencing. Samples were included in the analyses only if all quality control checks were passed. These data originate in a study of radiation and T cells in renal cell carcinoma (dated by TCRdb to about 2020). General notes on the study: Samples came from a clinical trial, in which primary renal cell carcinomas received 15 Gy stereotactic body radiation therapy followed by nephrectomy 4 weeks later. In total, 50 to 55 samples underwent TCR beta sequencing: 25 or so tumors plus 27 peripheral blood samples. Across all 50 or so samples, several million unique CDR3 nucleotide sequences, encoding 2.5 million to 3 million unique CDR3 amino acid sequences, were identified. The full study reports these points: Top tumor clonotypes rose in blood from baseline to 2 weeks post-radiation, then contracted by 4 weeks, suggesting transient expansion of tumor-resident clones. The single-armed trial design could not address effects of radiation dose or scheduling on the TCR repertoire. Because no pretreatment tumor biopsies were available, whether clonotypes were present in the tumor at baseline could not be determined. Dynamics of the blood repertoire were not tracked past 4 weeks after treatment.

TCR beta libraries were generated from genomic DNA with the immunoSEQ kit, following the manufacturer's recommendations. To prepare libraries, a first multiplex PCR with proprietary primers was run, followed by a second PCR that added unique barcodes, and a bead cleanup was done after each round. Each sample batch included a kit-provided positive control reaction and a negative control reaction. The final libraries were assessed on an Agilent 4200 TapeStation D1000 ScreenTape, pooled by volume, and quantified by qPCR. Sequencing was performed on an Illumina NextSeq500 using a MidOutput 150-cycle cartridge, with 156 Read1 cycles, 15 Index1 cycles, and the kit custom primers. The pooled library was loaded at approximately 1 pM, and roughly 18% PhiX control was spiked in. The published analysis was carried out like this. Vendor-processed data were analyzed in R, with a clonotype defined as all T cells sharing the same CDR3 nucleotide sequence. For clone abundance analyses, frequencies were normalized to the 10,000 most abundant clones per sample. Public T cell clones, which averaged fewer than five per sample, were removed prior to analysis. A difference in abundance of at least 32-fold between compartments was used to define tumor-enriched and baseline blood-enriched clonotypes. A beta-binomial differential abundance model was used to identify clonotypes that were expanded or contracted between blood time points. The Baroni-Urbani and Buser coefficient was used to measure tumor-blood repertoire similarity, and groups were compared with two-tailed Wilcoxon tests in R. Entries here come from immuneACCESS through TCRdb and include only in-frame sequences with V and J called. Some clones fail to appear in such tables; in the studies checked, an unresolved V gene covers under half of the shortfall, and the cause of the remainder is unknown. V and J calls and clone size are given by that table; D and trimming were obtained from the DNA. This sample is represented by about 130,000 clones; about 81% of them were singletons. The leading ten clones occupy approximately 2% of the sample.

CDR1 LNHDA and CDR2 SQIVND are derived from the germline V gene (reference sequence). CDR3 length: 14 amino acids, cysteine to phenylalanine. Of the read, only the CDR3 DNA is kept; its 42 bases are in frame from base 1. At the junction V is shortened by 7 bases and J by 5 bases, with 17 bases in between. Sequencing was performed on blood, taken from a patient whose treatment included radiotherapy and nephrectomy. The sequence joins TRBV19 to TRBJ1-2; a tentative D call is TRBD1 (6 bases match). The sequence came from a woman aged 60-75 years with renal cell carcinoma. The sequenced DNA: TGTGCCAGTACAAGTAAACCAGGGGATTATGGCTACACCTTC. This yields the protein CASTSKPGDYGYTF.